A selection of T cell receptor beta chains follows, all from one sample in a study of chemoradiotherapy in HPV16-positive cancers. Data came from immunoSEQ multiplex PCR; TCRdb stores just in-frame clones and leaves some out. The data show roughly 14,000 clones, with 60% to 75% seen just once and about 9.1% held by the top ten. This sample was taken from a patient who underwent chemoradiotherapy. The receptor set was obtained from a human donor with HPV-associated anogenital cancer. CDR3s include the opening cysteine and the closing phenylalanine or tryptophan. A D gene is named only where the DNA matches it firmly. Not all rows give a size; the values are once, few, many and, for expanded clones, a class.

size,V,J,D,CDR3,DNA
NA,TRBV28,TRBJ1-4,NA,CASSFSTGNEKLFF,TGTGCCAGCAGTTTCTCGACGGGTAATGAAAAACTGTTTTTT
NA,TRBV18,TRBJ1-2,NA,CASSTRAVGYTF,TGTGCCAGCTCCACCAGAGCAGTTGGCTACACCTTC
NA,TRBV19,TRBJ1-5,NA,CATSHGGGSNQPQHF,TGTGCCACCTCCCACGGGGGGGGAAGCAATCAGCCCCAGCATTTT
once,TRBV6-1,TRBJ1-2,TRBD1,CASSGTGNNYGYTF,TGTGCCAGCAGTGGGACAGGGAATAACTATGGCTACACCTTC
NA,TRBV6-1,TRBJ1-1,NA,CASTMQTVGNTEAFF,TGTGCCAGCACCATGCAGACGGTCGGGAACACTGAAGCTTTCTTT
NA,TRBV7-3,TRBJ2-1,TRBD2,CASSLAVGGFGTSGSSYNEQFF,TGTGCCAGCAGCTTAGCTGTGGGGGGGTTCGGGACTAGCGGGAGCTCCTACAATGAGCAGTTCTTC
NA,TRBV11-3,TRBJ2-1,TRBD1,CASGLRDRVYNEQFF,TGTGCCAGCGGACTCCGGGACAGGGTTTACAATGAGCAGTTCTTC
NA,TRBV9,TRBJ2-3,NA,CASSVASAAPQYF,TGTGCCAGCAGCGTAGCTTCAGCGGCCCCGCAGTATTTT
NA,TRBV6-1,TRBJ2-1,TRBD1,CASREGTGEADEQFF,TGTGCCAGCAGGGAGGGGACAGGGGAGGCGGATGAGCAGTTCTTC
NA,TRBV5-8,TRBJ2-5,NA,CASSLSAETQYF,TGTGCCAGCAGCCTATCCGCCGAGACCCAGTACTTC
NA,TRBV29-1,TRBJ1-3,NA,CSVGGGNTIYF,TGCAGCGTTGGTGGGGGGAACACCATATATTTT
NA,TRBV5-1,TRBJ2-1,TRBD1,CASSLFRGQGSEQFF,TGCGCCAGCAGCTTGTTCCGTGGACAGGGGAGTGAGCAGTTCTTC
once,TRBV5-1,TRBJ2-5,TRBD2,CASSTSSGRWGETQYF,TGCGCCAGCAGCACGTCTAGCGGGAGATGGGGAGAGACCCAGTACTTC
NA,TRBV9,TRBJ1-2,NA,CASSVAPGEAGGYTF,TGTGCCAGCAGCGTGGCCCCAGGGGAGGCAGGAGGCTACACCTTC
NA,TRBV11-3,TRBJ1-1,NA,CASSPTVWGTEAFF,TGTGCCAGCAGCCCAACCGTTTGGGGTACTGAAGCTTTCTTT
NA,TRBV27,TRBJ1-1,NA,CASSRGVIAFF,TGTGCCAGCAGCCGGGGGGTGATAGCTTTCTTT
few,TRBV7-9,TRBJ2-7,TRBD2,CASSHNTRAGAYF,TGTGCCAGCAGCCACAACACTCGGGCGGGAGCGTACTTC
NA,TRBV13,TRBJ2-7,NA,CASSSPPPDRYEQYF,TGTGCCAGCAGCTCACCCCCCCCGGACAGATACGAGCAGTACTTC
NA,TRBV9,TRBJ2-3,TRBD2,CASSVVGGSGDTQYF,TGTGCCAGCAGCGTAGTCGGGGGGTCGGGAGATACGCAGTATTTT
NA,TRBV29-1,TRBJ2-3,NA,CSVGGRVGDTQYF,TGCAGCGTTGGGGGGAGAGTCGGAGATACGCAGTATTTT
NA,TRBV2,TRBJ1-4,NA,CASRTGSRGEKLFF,TGTGCCAGCAGAACCGGGTCCAGAGGTGAAAAACTGTTTTTT
NA,TRBV7-3,TRBJ2-3,NA,CASSLTKGDPDTQYF,TGTGCCAGCAGCTTAACAAAAGGGGACCCAGATACGCAGTATTTT
NA,TRBV11-2,TRBJ1-2,NA,CASSPATGIANYGYTF,TGTGCCAGCAGCCCCGCGACCGGTATAGCTAACTATGGCTACACCTTC
NA,TRBV28,TRBJ1-2,NA,CASKQGRSGYTF,TGTGCCAGTAAGCAGGGGAGGTCTGGCTACACCTTC
few,TRBV2,TRBJ1-2,NA,CASRKQLPFYYGYTF,TGTGCCAGCAGGAAACAACTCCCTTTTTACTATGGCTACACCTTC
NA,TRBV7-9,TRBJ1-2,NA,CASSYGVSYGYTF,TGTGCCAGCAGCTACGGGGTGAGCTATGGCTACACCTTC
NA,TRBV7-6,TRBJ2-6,NA,CASSLESGANVLTF,TGTGCCAGCAGCTTAGAGTCTGGGGCCAACGTCCTGACTTTC
few,TRBV4-2,TRBJ2-2,NA,CASKQGRRVRETGELFF,TGTGCCAGCAAACAAGGGAGAAGGGTCAGAGAAACCGGGGAGCTGTTTTTT
NA,TRBV6-5,TRBJ1-5,NA,CASSYLGNQPQHF,TGTGCCAGCAGTTACTTAGGAAATCAGCCCCAGCATTTT
NA,TRBV6-6,TRBJ2-7,NA,CASTPGGRSYEQYF,TGTGCCAGCACCCCGGGTGGGCGGTCCTACGAGCAGTACTTC
NA,TRBV13,TRBJ2-1,TRBD2,CASSASGTSGSGEQFF,TGTGCCAGCAGCGCCTCCGGGACTAGCGGGAGCGGTGAGCAGTTCTTC
few,TRBV5-6,TRBJ1-4,TRBD1,CASSLNGQGINEKLFF,TGTGCCAGCAGCTTGAACGGACAGGGAATAAATGAAAAACTGTTTTTT
NA,TRBV19,TRBJ2-7,NA,CARIPPGDGYEQYF,TGTGCCAGAATCCCCCCGGGAGATGGCTACGAGCAGTACTTC
NA,TRBV7-9,TRBJ1-2,NA,CASSQTEGFHGYTF,TGTGCCAGCAGCCAAACGGAGGGGTTCCATGGCTACACCTTC
NA,TRBV5-1,TRBJ1-1,NA,CASTSGATVNTEAFF,TGCGCCAGCACCTCAGGGGCCACTGTGAACACTGAAGCTTTCTTT
NA,TRBV6-1,TRBJ2-4,TRBD1,CASSDHPGGSAKNIQYF,TGTGCCAGCAGTGACCACCCAGGGGGCTCTGCCAAAAACATTCAGTACTTC
NA,TRBV11-2,TRBJ2-5,TRBD1,CASSLEIGQGEEQYF,TGTGCCAGCAGCTTGGAAATCGGACAGGGAGAAGAGCAGTACTTC
once,TRBV10-3,TRBJ1-3,NA,CAISERPGYSGNTIYF,TGTGCCATCAGTGAGCGGCCGGGCTACTCTGGAAACACCATATATTTT
NA,TRBV6-4,TRBJ1-2,NA,CASVRDKRNYGYTF,TGTGCCAGCGTTCGGGACAAACGCAACTATGGCTACACCTTC
few,TRBV7-8,TRBJ1-5,NA,CASSQQVYNQPQHF,TGTGCCAGCAGCCAACAGGTTTACAATCAGCCCCAGCATTTT
NA,TRBV6-1,TRBJ1-2,TRBD1,CASSGAAGGQGYGYTF,TGTGCCAGCAGTGGGGCGGCGGGAGGACAGGGTTATGGCTACACCTTC
NA,TRBV5-1,TRBJ2-7,NA,CASSLGLAVMYEQYF,TGCGCCAGCAGCCTGGGCCTGGCCGTAATGTACGAGCAGTACTTC
once,TRBV11-1,TRBJ2-7,NA,CASSSDGQGREEQYF,TGTGCCAGCAGCTCGGATGGACAAGGACGGGAGGAGCAGTACTTC
NA,TRBV11-2,TRBJ2-7,TRBD2,CAYRGGQDEQYF,TGTGCCTACCGCGGGGGGCAGGACGAGCAGTACTTC
NA,TRBV9,TRBJ2-3,TRBD2,CASSVGYVASGSSDTQYF,TGTGCCAGCAGCGTAGGGTATGTGGCCAGCGGGAGTTCAGATACGCAGTATTTT
few,TRBV7-8,TRBJ2-6,NA,CASSPPRDDVLTF,TGTGCCAGCAGCCCCCCCCGGGACGACGTCCTGACTTTC
NA,TRBV5-1,TRBJ1-1,NA,CASSLGAYTEAFF,TGCGCCAGCAGCTTGGGTGCCTACACTGAAGCTTTCTTT
NA,TRBV7-3,TRBJ2-2,TRBD2,CASSLGGTTPGELFF,TGTGCCAGCAGCTTAGGTGGGACTACTCCCGGGGAGCTGTTTTTT
NA,TRBV7-3,TRBJ2-3,NA,CASSLVSGTDTQYF,TGTGCCAGCAGCTTAGTTAGCGGCACAGATACGCAGTATTTT
NA,TRBV6-5,TRBJ2-6,NA,CASSYTSGANVLTF,TGTGCCAGCAGCTATACTTCTGGGGCCAACGTCCTGACTTTC
NA,TRBV18,TRBJ2-7,TRBD1,CASSGGTGVYEQYF,TGTGCCAGCTCAGGCGGGACAGGGGTTTACGAGCAGTACTTC
NA,TRBV5-1,TRBJ1-3,NA,CASSLGTNSGNTIYF,TGCGCCAGCAGCTTGGGTACAAACTCTGGAAACACCATATATTTT
NA,TRBV19,TRBJ1-2,NA,CASSEGWDPRGYTF,TGTGCCAGTAGTGAAGGGTGGGATCCTCGTGGCTACACCTTC
NA,TRBV11-3,TRBJ1-1,NA,CASSLVGRVQNTEAFF,TGTGCCAGCAGCTTAGTAGGCAGGGTACAGAACACTGAAGCTTTCTTT
NA,TRBV5-8,TRBJ2-7,NA,CASSLGGDNYEQYF,TGTGCCAGCAGCTTGGGGGGCGATAACTACGAGCAGTACTTC